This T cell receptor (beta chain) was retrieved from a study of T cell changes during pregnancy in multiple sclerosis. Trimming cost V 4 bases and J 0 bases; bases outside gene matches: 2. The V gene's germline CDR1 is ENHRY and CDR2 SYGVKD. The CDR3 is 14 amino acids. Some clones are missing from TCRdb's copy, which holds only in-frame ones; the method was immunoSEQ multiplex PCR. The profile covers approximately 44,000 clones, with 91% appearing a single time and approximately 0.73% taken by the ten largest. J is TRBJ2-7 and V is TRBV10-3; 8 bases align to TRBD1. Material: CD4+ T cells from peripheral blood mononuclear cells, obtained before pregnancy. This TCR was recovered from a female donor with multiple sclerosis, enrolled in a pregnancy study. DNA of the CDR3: TGTGCCATCAGTGGACAGGGGTCCTCCTACGAGCAGTACTTC. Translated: CAISGQGSSYEQYF.